This entry describes one TCR beta chain. Repertoires were generated with immunoSEQ multiplex PCR, while TCRdb's copy carries only in-frame clones and drops some. The data contain more than 300,000 clones, approximately 86% of them seen just once; the ten biggest clones take up around 10%. This sample stems from a study of Ad26.COV2.S vaccination and SARS-CoV-2 variants. Study details: Intramuscular Ad26.COV2.S at 5x10^10 or 1x10^11 viral particles.

The treatment denotes: about 20 received Ad26.COV2.S at low or high dose, single or two shots; roughly five received placebo; per-sample allocation not given. The samples were gathered on day 63 after the first injection of vaccine or placebo. A Boston adult aged 18-55 years was the donor. Spike of the Wuhan-strain SARS-CoV-2 was expressed by an Ad26 vector, which formed the vaccine. The sequence was obtained from a person aged 18-65 years who received the Ad26.COV2.S COVID-19 vaccine or a placebo. The sequenced sample was peripheral blood, obtained in a trial of Ad26.COV2.S vaccine versus placebo.

The CDR3 coding sequence is TGTGCCAGCAGCAACGGGGACAGTTGGAATTCACCCCTCCACTTT. It specifies CASSNGDSWNSPLHF. The chain combines TRBV6-5 with TRBJ1-6; 7 nucleotides line up with TRBD1. J lost 7 bases, V lost 6 bases, and 9 bases had no gene match. Germline CDR1 reads MNHEY; CDR2 reads SVGAGI. The CDR3 is 15 residues long.